This TCR beta chain came from a study of blood T cells in healthy people across ages. A J-beta primer mix and a sample-barcoded 5' primer were used in a second PCR of roughly 7 to 12 cycles. TCRdb re-derived calls from the 5' RACE reads in MiXCR, one entry per CDR3 protein. The sample lists 1.5 million to 2 million distinct CDR3 sequences, roughly 49% occurring once. Trimming removed 6 bases from V and 2 bases from J, with 11 bases in between. Germline loops: CDR1 ENHRY, CDR2 SYGVKD. This CDR3 has 13 amino acids. The genes are TRBV10-3 and TRBJ2-7, with D perhaps given as TRBD1 or TRBD2 (5 bases each). The clonotype comes from a middle-aged woman in good health. The sequencing input was blood. CDR3 DNA: TGTGCCATCAGCCGGGACGTAGCCTACGAGCAGTACTTC. Protein: CAISRDVAYEQYF.